This TCR beta chain was identified in a study of T cell changes during pregnancy in multiple sclerosis. Only a few counts were recorded for this clone. Assay: immunoSEQ multiplex PCR; the TCRdb copy retains only in-frame clones and omits some. Here the sample spans about 69,000 clones, almost 95% being singletons. Germline-derived CDR1 and CDR2 are MNHNY and SVGAGI (reference sequence). This CDR3 comprises 13 residues. Trimming took 0 bases from V and 5 from J; bases not matched to a gene: 0. The chain carries TRBV6-6 and TRBJ1-1; 7 bases are a match to TRBD1. This TCR was recovered from a female donor in good health, enrolled as a control in a pregnancy study. Sequencing was performed on peripheral blood, taken in the third trimester of pregnancy. CDR3 sequence (DNA): TGTGCCAGCAGTTACTCACAGGGGACTGAAGCTTTCTTT. Its translation: CASSYSQGTEAFF.